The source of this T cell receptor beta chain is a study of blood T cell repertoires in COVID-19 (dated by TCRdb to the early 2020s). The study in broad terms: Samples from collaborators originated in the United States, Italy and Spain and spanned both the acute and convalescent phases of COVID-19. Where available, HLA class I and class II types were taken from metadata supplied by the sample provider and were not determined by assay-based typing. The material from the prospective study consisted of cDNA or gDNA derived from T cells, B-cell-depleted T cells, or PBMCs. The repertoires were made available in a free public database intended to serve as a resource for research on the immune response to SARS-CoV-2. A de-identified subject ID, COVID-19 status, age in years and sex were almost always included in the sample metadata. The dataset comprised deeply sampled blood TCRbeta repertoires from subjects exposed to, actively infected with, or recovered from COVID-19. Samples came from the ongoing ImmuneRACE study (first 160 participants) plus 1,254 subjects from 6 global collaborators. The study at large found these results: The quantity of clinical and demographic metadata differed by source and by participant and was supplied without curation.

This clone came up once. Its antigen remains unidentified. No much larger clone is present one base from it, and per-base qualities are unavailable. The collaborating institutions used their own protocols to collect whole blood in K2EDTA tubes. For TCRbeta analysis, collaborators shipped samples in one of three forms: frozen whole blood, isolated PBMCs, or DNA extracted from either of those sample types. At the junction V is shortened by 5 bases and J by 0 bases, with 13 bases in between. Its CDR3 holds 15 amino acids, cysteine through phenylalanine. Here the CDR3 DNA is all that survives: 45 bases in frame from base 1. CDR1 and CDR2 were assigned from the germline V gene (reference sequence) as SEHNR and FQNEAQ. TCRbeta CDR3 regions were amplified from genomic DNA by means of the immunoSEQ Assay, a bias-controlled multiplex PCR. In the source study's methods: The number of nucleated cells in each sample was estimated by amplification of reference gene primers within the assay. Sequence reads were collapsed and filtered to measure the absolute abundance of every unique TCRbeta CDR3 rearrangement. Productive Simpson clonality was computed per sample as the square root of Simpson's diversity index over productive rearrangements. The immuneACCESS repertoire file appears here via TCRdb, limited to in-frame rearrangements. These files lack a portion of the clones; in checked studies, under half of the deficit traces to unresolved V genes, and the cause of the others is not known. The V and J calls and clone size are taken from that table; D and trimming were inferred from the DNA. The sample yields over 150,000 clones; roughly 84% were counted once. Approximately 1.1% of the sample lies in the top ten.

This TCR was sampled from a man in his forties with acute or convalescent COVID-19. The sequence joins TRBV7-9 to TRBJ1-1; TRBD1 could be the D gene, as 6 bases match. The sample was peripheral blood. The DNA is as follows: TGTGCCAGCAGCCGCCTACAGGGCCTGAACACTGAAGCTTTCTTT. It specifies CASSRLQGLNTEAFF.